The 23 T cell receptor beta chains reported below all come from one sample, sequenced in a study of brain T cells in children with intractable seizures. Sequencing was performed with immunoSEQ multiplex PCR; in TCRdb, only in-frame clones are kept and a portion is missing. Of 80,000 or so clones listed, about 92% are singletons. The sequencing here drew on peripheral blood, taken at surgery. These receptors were obtained from a boy under two years old with tuberous sclerosis and intractable seizures.

The chain links TRBV24-1 to TRBJ2-1; TRBD1 aligns across 10 bases. The CDR3 is made up of 12 amino acids. The germline gives CDR1 KGHDR, CDR2 SFDVKD. V shed 9 bases, J shed 6 bases, and the junction held 1 base outside the gene matches. CDR3 in amino acids: CATGTGANEQFF. In DNA, the CDR3 is TGTGCCACCGGGACAGGGGCCAATGAGCAGTTCTTC.

This sequence joins TRBV18 and TRBJ2-1; D is uncertain. The V end lost 0 bases, the J end lost 8 bases, and 8 bases lay between the germline ends. Germline V gene data show CDR1 as KGHSH and CDR2 as LQKENI. This CDR3 region has 13 residues. CDR3 coding DNA: TGTGCCAGCTCACCACCCGTCTCGTATGAGCAGTTCTTC. Translation gives CASSPPVSYEQFF.

V gene TRBV7-8 combines with J gene TRBJ2-1, with TRBD2 matching 9 bases. V lost 2 bases to trimming and J lost 2 bases; unmatched junction nucleotides: 10. The CDR3 consists of 18 residues. The germline V gene encodes CDR1 SGHVS and CDR2 FQNEAQ. CDR3 DNA: TGTGCCAGCAGCTTATCCGCTAGCGGGGAGGGAACCTACAATGAGCAGTTCTTC. It codes for CASSLSASGEGTYNEQFF.

The rearrangement joins TRBV3-1 (or the pseudogene TRBV3-2) to TRBJ2-1; 10 bases are shared with TRBD2. The CDR3 is 15 amino acids. The J segment lost 7 bases and the V segment lost 3 bases, leaving 6 bases of the junction unmatched. Germline V lookup: CDR1 LGHDT, CDR2 YNNKEL (reference sequence). The CDR3 DNA sequence: TGTGCCAGCAGCCAGAGCGGGGGGGCCAGGAATGAGCAGTTCTTC. It translates to CASSQSGGARNEQFF.

The chain links TRBV4-1 to TRBJ2-3; tentatively, D is TRBD1 (7 bases). CDR1 and CDR2 (germline): MGHRA, YSYEKL. Trimming shortened V by 0 bases and J by 0 bases, and 16 bases separated the two germline ends. This CDR3 is 18 amino acids long. CDR3 protein: CASSQDRGTDPSTDTQYF. The CDR3 nucleotides read TGCGCCAGCAGCCAAGATCGGGGGACAGATCCTAGCACAGATACGCAGTATTTT.

This clone is a singleton in its sample. The chain employs TRBV30 and TRBJ2-2; 7 positions match TRBD1. The CDR3 has 16 amino acids. Germline V CDR1 and CDR2: GTSNPN, SVGIG (reference sequence). The trim removed 0 bases at V and 0 bases at J, leaving 4 bases unmatched. CDR3 coding DNA: TGTGCCTGGAGTGTAAGGGACAGACCGAACACCGGGGAGCTGTTTTTT. It translates to CAWSVRDRPNTGELFF.

V usage is TRBV9 and J usage is TRBJ2-1; D unclear. The CDR3 has 11 residues. The V and J ends lost 3 bases and 3 bases respectively, with 1 base between them. Germline CDR1 reads SGDLS; CDR2 reads YYNGEE. The DNA of the CDR3 is TGTGCCAGCAGCGGCTACAATGAGCAGTTCTTC. It yields the protein CASSGYNEQFF.

V usage is TRBV5-1 and J usage is TRBJ1-4; no clear D gene. The CDR3 extends over 15 amino acids. The V and J ends lost 0 bases and 4 bases respectively, with 10 bases between them. CDR1 and CDR2 from the germline V gene are SGHRS and YFSETQ. The CDR3 protein is CASSLAGGDNEKLFF. In nucleotides, the CDR3 is TGCGCCAGCAGCTTGGCCGGCGGGGATAATGAAAAACTGTTTTTT.

The V call is TRBV4-2, the J call TRBJ1-2, with D possibly TRBD1 on 5 matching bases. Per the germline V gene, CDR1 is LGHNA and CDR2 is YNFKEQ. V dropped 3 bases and J dropped 5 bases, with 10 bases sitting between them. This CDR3 contains 13 residues. The CDR3 DNA is TGTGCCAGCAGCCACAATCAGGGTTATGGCTACACCTTC. It codes for CASSHNQGYGYTF.

The chain couples TRBV30 to TRBJ1-4; 12 bases are a match to TRBD1. The CDR3 runs 16 residues. The germline CDR1 and CDR2 sequences are GTSNPN and SVGIG (reference sequence). Losses at the gene ends were 0 bases for V and 10 bases for J; bases not matched to a gene: 9. CDR3 coding DNA: TGTGCCTGGAGTGTAAGGGGACAGGGGGCGCAGGGAAAACTGTTTTTT. As protein: CAWSVRGQGAQGKLFF.

The V gene is TRBV30, the J gene TRBJ1-1; no definite D call. Trimming took off 0 bases at V and 0 bases at J, with 2 bases between the two ends. The CDR3 extends over 12 amino acids. Germline CDR1 reads GTSNPN; CDR2 reads SVGIG (reference sequence). The CDR3 sequence: CAWSVVNTEAFF. The CDR3 DNA is TGTGCCTGGAGTGTCGTGAACACTGAAGCTTTCTTT.

The chain carries TRBV6-5 and TRBJ1-2, with D tentatively TRBD1 (5 bases). Germline CDR1 is MNHEY and CDR2 is SVGAGI. The CDR3 length is 14 residues. The V end was cut by 6 bases, the J end by 8 bases, with 19 bases between. CDR3 bases: TGTGCCAGCAGCCACCAGGCGGGGGGTGAGGGCTACACCTTC. It is translated as CASSHQAGGEGYTF.

V gene TRBV7-6 combines with J gene TRBJ2-3; TRBD2 matches 10 bases. The germline V gene encodes CDR1 SGHVS and CDR2 FNYEAQ. After removal of 5 bases from V and 2 bases from J, the junction contained 4 bases not matched to a gene. There are 15 residues in the CDR3. In DNA form, the CDR3 reads TGTGCCAGCAGCGCACTAGCGGGATTCACAGATACGCAGTATTTT. Its protein is CASSALAGFTDTQYF.

The rearrangement links TRBV27 to TRBJ1-2; D is ambiguous. This CDR3 has 13 amino acids. Germline CDR1 MNHEY, CDR2 SMNVEV (reference sequence). V gave up 6 bases and J gave up 4 bases, with 12 bases separating them. The CDR3 nucleotides are TGTGCCAGCAGCCTCGGCTTTGGCTATGGCTACACCTTC. It is translated as CASSLGFGYGYTF.

The chain has TRBV2 and TRBJ1-2; unclear D gene. The V gene lost 8 bases and the J gene lost 0 bases, with 7 bases spanning the gap. The germline V gene has CDR1 SNHLY and CDR2 FYNNEI. The CDR3 is 12 residues long. In DNA form, the CDR3 reads TGTGCCAGCGCAGTAGCTAACTATGGCTACACCTTC. This translates into CASAVANYGYTF.

The chain employs TRBV9 and TRBJ2-6; D ambiguous. Looked up from germline, CDR1 is SGDLS and CDR2 is YYNGEE. The CDR3 sequence is 15 residues long. V was cut by 2 bases and J by 0 bases, with 6 bases left in between. The CDR3 loop is CASSVYSSGANVLTF. Here the CDR3 DNA reads TGTGCCAGCAGCGTGTACAGCTCTGGGGCCAACGTCCTGACTTTC.

The J gene is TRBJ1-2, the V gene TRBV29-1, with D tentatively TRBD1 (5 bases). CDR1 and CDR2 (germline): SQVTM, ANQGSEA. This CDR3 contains 18 residues. Trimming took 2 bases from V and 4 from J, leaving 26 bases between them. The chain's CDR3 is CSVENRGGVADWGYGYTF. The CDR3 bases are TGCAGCGTTGAAAATAGGGGCGGCGTTGCGGATTGGGGCTATGGCTACACCTTC.

The gene calls are TRBV5-4 and TRBJ1-1, with D unresolved. The CDR3 has 12 residues. Germline V lookup: CDR1 SGHNT, CDR2 YYREEE (reference sequence). Trimming removed 2 bases at V and 6 bases at J, with 8 bases between. The CDR3 sequence: CASSLPDAEAFF. DNA for the CDR3: TGTGCCAGCAGCTTACCGGATGCTGAAGCTTTCTTT.

The chain uses TRBV24-1 and TRBJ1-4; D is uncertain. CDR3 length: 13 amino acids. CDR1 and CDR2 from the germline V gene are KGHDR and SFDVKD. Trimming removed 6 bases at V and 13 bases at J, with 17 bases between. This CDR3 is CATSMGKEVALFF. For the CDR3, the DNA is TGTGCCACCAGTATGGGGAAGGAGGTGGCACTGTTTTTT.

This chain uses TRBV5-1 with TRBJ2-1, with TRBD1 identical over 10 bases. Germline V CDR1 and CDR2: SGHRS, YFSETQ. The CDR3 has 16 amino acids. Germline trimming cut 4 bases from V and 6 bases from J; bases unmatched to any gene: 10. This CDR3 is CASSGGQGGIGNEQFF. DNA of the CDR3: TGCGCCAGCAGCGGTGGACAGGGGGGAATCGGCAATGAGCAGTTCTTC.

The chain is built from TRBV7-3 and TRBJ2-2, with 9 bases matching TRBD1. Trimming cost V 2 bases and J 2 bases; bases outside gene matches: 3. Germline loops: CDR1 SGHTA, CDR2 FQGTGA. There are 16 residues in the CDR3. This CDR3 is CASSLGTGRNTGELFF. The CDR3, as DNA: TGTGCCAGCAGCTTAGGGACAGGGCGAAACACCGGGGAGCTGTTTTTT. The full variable domain, its missing parts supplied by reference TRBV7-3 and TRBJ2-2, is GAGVSQTPSNKVTEKGKYVELRCDPISGHTALYWYRQSLGQGPEFLIYFQGTGAADDSGLPNDRFFAVRPEGSVSTLKIQRTERGDSAVYLCASSLGTGRNTGELFFGEGSRLTVL.

The chain is built from TRBV4-1 and TRBJ1-1, with D possibly matching TRBD1 (5 bases). The ends were cut back, 2 bases at V and 3 bases at J, with 16 bases in the middle. The V gene's germline CDR1 is MGHRA and CDR2 YSYEKL. CDR3 length equals 16 residues. The chain's CDR3 is CASSQTPGGLDTEAFF. In DNA, the CDR3 is TGCGCCAGCAGCCAAACCCCGGGGGGTCTAGACACTGAAGCTTTCTTT.

The gene calls are TRBV6-5 and TRBJ1-5; no definite D call. Trimming took 6 bases from V and 7 from J, leaving 13 bases between them. Germline loops: CDR1 MNHEY, CDR2 SVGAGI. CDR3 length: 13 residues. This CDR3 is CASRDFKGQPQHF. DNA of the CDR3: TGTGCCAGCAGGGACTTTAAGGGCCAGCCCCAGCATTTT.